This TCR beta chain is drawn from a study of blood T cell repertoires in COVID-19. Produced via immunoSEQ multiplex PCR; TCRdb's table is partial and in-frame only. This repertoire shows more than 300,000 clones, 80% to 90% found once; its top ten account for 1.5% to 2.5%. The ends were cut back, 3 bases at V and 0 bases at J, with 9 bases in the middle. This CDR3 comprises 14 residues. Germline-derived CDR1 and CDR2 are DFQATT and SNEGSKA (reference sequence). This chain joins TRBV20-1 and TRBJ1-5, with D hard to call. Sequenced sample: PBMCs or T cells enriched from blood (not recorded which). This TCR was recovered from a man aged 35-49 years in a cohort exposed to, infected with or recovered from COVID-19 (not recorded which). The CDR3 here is CSASGPNSNQPQHF. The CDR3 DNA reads TGCAGTGCTAGTGGGCCAAATAGCAATCAGCCCCAGCATTTT.